This TCR beta chain derives from a study of cytomegalovirus exposure and HLA in healthy donors. Study-wide results and limits: A later analysis found TCR association rates differed by HLA locus, highest for DRB1 and lowest for HLA-C. Later analysis reportedly placed an Asian-associated ancestry cluster below the roughly 690-donor mean in N-insertions.

Between the trimmed V and J ends, which lost 2 bases and 3 bases, there was a span of 11 bases. Germline values: CDR1 SGDLS, CDR2 YYNGEE. The CDR3 sequence is 14 residues long. This clone occurred a few times. Its target is not known. Researchers ran the PCR with 60 Vbeta and 13 Jbeta primers. The data were produced by immunoSEQ multiplex PCR, yet TCRdb's version contains in-frame clones alone and is incomplete. Of more than 100,000 clones listed, roughly three quarters are singletons. This sequence joins TRBV9 and TRBJ1-1, with a possible D match to TRBD1 (6 bases). The receptor comes from a woman between 55 and 75 years old in good health and CMV-seronegative. Source material: PBMCs. In DNA form, the CDR3 reads TGTGCCAGCAGCGTGGGGGGGGCTCACACTGAAGCTTTCTTT. Its protein product is CASSVGGAHTEAFF. The full variable domain, its missing parts supplied by reference TRBV9 and TRBJ1-1, is DSGVTQTPKHLITATGQRVTLRCSPRSGDLSVYWYQQSLDQGLQFLIQYYNGEERAKGNILERFSAQQFPDLHSELNLSSLELGDSALYFCASSVGGAHTEAFFGQGTRLTVV.